The 7 T cell receptor beta chains presented below share a single source sample, sequenced in a study of T cell clonality in common variable immunodeficiency. Overall study results and limits: Fewer deletions and N-nucleotide insertions were reportedly seen in common variable immunodeficiency TCR beta sequences.

Only in-frame clones appear in the TCRdb table, and some are missing; sequencing was by immunoSEQ multiplex PCR. The sample shows over 13,000 clones, no singletons; the ten largest hold 7% to 9.5%. These receptors' antigens are unknown. Material: peripheral blood mononuclear cells. Every receptor here comes from a human donor with common variable immunodeficiency.

Comment on this clone: The CDR3 end falls 3 residues outside the read, so it is completed with the germline J gene. The V and J genes are TRBV7-2 and TRBJ2-2, with 8 bases identical to TRBD2. Trimming took 5 bases from V and 5 from J; bases not matched to a gene: 7. Germline-derived CDR1 and CDR2 are SGHTA and FQGNSA. The CDR3 consists of 15 residues. The CDR3 protein is CASSPPGLVTGELFF. CDR3 bases read: TGTGCCAGCAGCCCACCGGGACTAGTGACCGGGGAG.

With respect to this clone: The sequence runs out 3 residues before the end of the CDR3; the remainder is reconstructed from the germline J gene. The chain has TRBV30 and TRBJ2-3; tentatively, D is TRBD1 (6 bases). Trimming took off 0 bases at V and 1 base at J, with 14 bases between the two ends. The CDR3 has 16 amino acids. CDR1 and CDR2 from the germline V gene are GTSNPN and SVGIG (reference sequence). The CDR3 here is CAWSVIQGSGTDTQYF. Incomplete CDR3 DNA: TGTGCCTGGAGTGTTATACAGGGCAGCGGCACAGATACG.

Worth noting for this clone: The missing CDR3 end, 3 residues past where the read stops, is filled in from the germline J gene. V is TRBV19 and J is TRBJ2-1; maybe TRBD1 (6 bases). V dropped 5 bases and J dropped 5 bases, with 13 bases sitting between them. Per germline, CDR1 LNHDA and CDR2 SQIVND (reference sequence). The CDR3 covers 14 residues. CDR3 protein: CASSPRTDHNEQFF. The DNA read from the CDR3 is TGTGCCAGTAGTCCCAGGACAGACCACAATGAG. The full variable domain, in which reference TRBV19 and TRBJ2-1 provide the parts outside the CDR3, is DGGITQSPKYLFRKEGQNVTLSCEQNLNHDAMYWYRQDPGQGLRLIYYSQIVNDFQKGDIAEGYSVSREKKESFPLTVTSAQKNPTAFYLCASSPRTDHNEQFFGPGTRLTVL.

This clone is labeled as medium-sized. The CDR3 extends 3 residues past the end of the read, so its final part is completed from the germline J gene. The chain recombines TRBV29-1 with TRBJ2-5, with D perhaps TRBD1 or TRBD2 (5 bases each). The CDR3 extends over 11 amino acids. Germline CDR1 is SQVTM and CDR2 is ANQGSEA. V dropped 0 bases and J dropped 7 bases, with 6 bases sitting between them. This chain's CDR3 is CSVEERGTQYF. The part of the CDR3 DNA that was read is TGCAGCGTTGAAGAGAGGGGGACC. Variable domain in full (rest from reference TRBV29-1 and TRBJ2-5): SAVISQKPSRDICQRGTSLTIQCQVDSQVTMMFWYRQQPGQSLTLIATANQGSEATYESGFVIDKFPISRPNLTFSTLTVSNMSPEDSSIYLCSVEERGTQYFGPGTRLLVL.

Concerning this clone: The read gets to within 3 residues of the CDR3 end, and the germline J gene fills in the rest. This chain links TRBV18 with TRBJ2-1, with 8 bases identical to TRBD1. Germline V gives CDR1 KGHSH, CDR2 LQKENI. The CDR3 is 15 residues long. The V gene end was trimmed by 3 bases and the J gene end by 8 bases; junction bases not matched to a gene: 9. This CDR3 reads CASSPEGQARYEQFF. The part of the CDR3 DNA that was read is TGTGCCAGCTCACCTGAGGGACAGGCGAGGTATGAG.

This clone was counted only a few times. The read ends 3 residues before the CDR3 terminus; that terminus is restored from the germline J gene. The chain recombines TRBV20-1 with TRBJ2-7; D is possibly TRBD2 (5 bases). V was pared by 3 bases and J by 4 bases, with 22 bases between. CDR1 is DFQATT and CDR2 is SNEGSKA in the germline V gene (reference sequence). The CDR3 length is 16 residues. This CDR3 reads CSARAFEGPDAYEQYF. The sequenced CDR3 bases are TGCAGTGCTAGGGCATTTGAGGGCCCCGATGCTTACGAG.

This clone was seen only a few times. From the germline J gene comes the end of the CDR3, since the read stops 3 residues before it. The chain uses TRBV19 and TRBJ1-2; D unclear. The CDR3 consists of 12 residues. V was pared by 8 bases and J by 6 bases, with 13 bases between. CDR1 is LNHDA and CDR2 is SQIVND in the germline V gene (reference sequence). CDR3 protein: CASRTLRDGYTF. The DNA read from the CDR3 is TGTGCCAGTCGTACCCTCCGTGATGGC.